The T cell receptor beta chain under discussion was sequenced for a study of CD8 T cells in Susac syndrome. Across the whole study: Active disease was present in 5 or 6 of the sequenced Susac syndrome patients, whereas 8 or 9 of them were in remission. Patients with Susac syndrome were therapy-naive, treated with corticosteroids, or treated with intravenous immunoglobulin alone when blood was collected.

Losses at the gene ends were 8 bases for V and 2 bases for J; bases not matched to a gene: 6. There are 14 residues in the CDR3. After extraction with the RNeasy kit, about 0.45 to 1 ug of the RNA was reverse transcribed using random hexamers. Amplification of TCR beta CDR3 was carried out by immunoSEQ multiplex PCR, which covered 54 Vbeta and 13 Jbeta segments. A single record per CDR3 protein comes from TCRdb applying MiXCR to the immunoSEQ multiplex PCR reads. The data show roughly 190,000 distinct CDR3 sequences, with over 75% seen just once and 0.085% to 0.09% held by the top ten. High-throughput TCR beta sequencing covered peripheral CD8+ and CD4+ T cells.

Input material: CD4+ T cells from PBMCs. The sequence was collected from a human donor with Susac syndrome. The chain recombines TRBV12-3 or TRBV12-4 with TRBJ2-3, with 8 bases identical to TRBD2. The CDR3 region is CASGTSGYTDTQYF. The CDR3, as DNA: TGTGCCAGCGGCACTAGCGGATACACAGATACGCAGTATTTT.